Each of the 16 T cell receptor beta chains below was sequenced from the same sample in a study of T-cell memory formation after mild COVID-19. One entry per CDR3 protein results from TCRdb running MiXCR on the 5' RACE reads. The sample shows 95,000 to 120,000 distinct CDR3 sequences, over 20% of them seen only once. The sequenced sample was PBMCs or a T cell subset sorted from them (not recorded which). All receptors derive from a man younger than 30 who had mild COVID-19 (a few samples of this study predate the infection). Cell type and time point are not known.

The V gene is TRBV25-1, the J gene TRBJ2-2; 8 nucleotides agree with TRBD1. The CDR3 contains 13 residues. Per germline, CDR1 MGHDK and CDR2 SYGVNS. J gave up 5 bases and V 7 bases, and 3 bases lay outside the gene matches. The CDR3 sequence: CASTRGLTGELFF. The CDR3, as DNA: TGTGCCAGCACCAGGGGGCTGACCGGGGAGCTGTTTTTT.

J is TRBJ2-5 and V is TRBV15; the D gene is possibly TRBD1 (5 bases). V gave up 3 bases and J gave up 1 base, with 9 bases separating them. CDR1 is LNHNV and CDR2 is YYDKDF in the germline V gene (reference sequence). CDR3 size: 14 residues. CDR3 in DNA: TGTGCCACCAGCAGTCGTAGGGGCCAAGAGACCCAGTACTTC. Encoded protein: CATSSRRGQETQYF.

This clonotype turned up a few times. The rearrangement uses TRBV6-2 or TRBV6-3 and TRBJ2-7; possibly TRBD1 for D (5 bases). Trimming left V 3 bases short and J 3 bases short, with 12 bases between. The CDR3 sequence is 14 residues long. The germline gives CDR1 MNHEY, CDR2 SVGEGT. CDR3 sequence reads: CASSYRQGDYEQYV. CDR3 nucleotides: TGTGCCAGCAGTTATAGACAAGGGGACTACGAGCAGTACGTC.

This clonotype has just a few counts. This chain uses TRBV4-3 with TRBJ2-1, with TRBD2 matching over 15 bases. Looked up from germline, CDR1 is LGHNA and CDR2 is YSLEER. There are 19 residues in the CDR3. V was pared by 2 bases and J by 7 bases, with 12 bases of the junction left unmatched. The CDR3 sequence is CASSQHTGTSGGRRNEQFF. CDR3 DNA: TGCGCCAGCAGCCAACACACCGGGACTAGCGGGGGGAGGCGGAATGAGCAGTTCTTC.

The sample holds many counts of this clonotype. The chain uses TRBV7-8 and TRBJ2-1; D unresolved. Germline values: CDR1 SGHVS, CDR2 FQNEAQ. The CDR3 runs 12 residues. V lost 1 base and J 9 bases, leaving 7 bases between the germline ends. CDR3 bases: TGTGCCAGCAGCTTAGTTGGAGTTGAGCAGTTCTTC. Translating gives CASSLVGVEQFF.

The gene calls are TRBV4-1 and TRBJ2-1; D ambiguous. Per germline, CDR1 MGHRA and CDR2 YSYEKL. The CDR3 loop spans 13 amino acids. Trimming shortened V by 3 bases and J by 8 bases, and 11 bases separated the two germline ends. The CDR3 here is CASSHAWKDEQFF. CDR3 nucleotides: TGCGCCAGCAGCCACGCCTGGAAGGATGAGCAGTTCTTC.

This chain uses TRBV20-1 with TRBJ2-5; D is possibly TRBD1 (6 bases). Per germline, CDR1 DFQATT and CDR2 SNEGSKA (reference sequence). The CDR3 loop spans 19 amino acids. V was clipped by 5 bases and J by 1 base, with 29 bases between them. CDR3: CSAVGQSMGIKGPQETQYF. Written as DNA, the CDR3 is TGCAGTGCTGTAGGACAGTCGATGGGAATAAAGGGACCCCAAGAGACCCAGTACTTC.

This clonotype was counted at least ten times. The chain has TRBV11-1 and TRBJ1-1; D gene ambiguous. The CDR3 has 15 amino acids. CDR1 is SGHAT and CDR2 is FQDESV in the germline V gene (reference sequence). Deletions cut 2 bases from V and 0 bases from J, with 10 bases between. CDR3 nucleotides: TGTGCCAGCAGCTTATTCGGAGGGATGAACACTGAAGCTTTCTTT. Protein sequence: CASSLFGGMNTEAFF.

This chain connects TRBV6-5 to TRBJ1-2; D remains unclear. From germline, CDR1 is MNHEY and CDR2 SVGAGI. This CDR3 comprises 13 residues. V was pared by 4 bases and J by 4 bases, with 10 bases between. The CDR3 here is CASSSTRGYGYTF. CDR3 nucleotide sequence: TGTGCCAGCAGTTCTACTCGGGGCTATGGCTACACCTTC.

This clonotype occurred a few times. V and J are TRBV4-3 and TRBJ2-7; no reliable D call. The CDR3 totals 15 residues. Germline lookup yields CDR1 LGHNA and CDR2 YSLEER. The V end lost 0 bases, the J end lost 0 bases, and 9 bases lay between the germline ends. The CDR3 DNA follows: TGCGCCAGCAGCCAAGATCTACTGAGCTCCTACGAGCAGTACTTC. It is translated as CASSQDLLSSYEQYF.

The chain employs TRBV7-6 and TRBJ2-5; D may be TRBD2 (6 bases). Per germline, CDR1 SGHVS and CDR2 FNYEAQ. The germline V and J ends were trimmed by 5 bases and 1 base, with 14 bases remaining between them. The CDR3 is 15 residues long. The DNA for the CDR3 is TGTGCCAGCAGCCCCCTCCGGGACTTCCAAGAGACCCAGTACTTC. Protein sequence: CASSPLRDFQETQYF.

This clonotype was seen a handful of times. The chain uses TRBV6-5 and TRBJ2-3; 9 nucleotides match TRBD2. Germline V gene lookup returns CDR1 MNHEY and CDR2 SVGAGI. The ends lost 1 base at V and 5 bases at J; junction bases unmatched: 7. The CDR3 is 16 residues long. CDR3 amino acids: CASSYYVAGEVDTQYF. The CDR3 nucleotides are TGTGCCAGCAGTTACTATGTAGCGGGGGAGGTAGATACGCAGTATTTT.

This clonotype has more than one count but fewer than ten. The V gene is TRBV6-5, the J gene TRBJ1-1; no reliable D call. The CDR3 length is 14 residues. Looked up from germline, CDR1 is MNHEY and CDR2 is SVGAGI. Between the trimmed V and J ends, which lost 5 bases and 1 base, there was a span of 11 bases. As DNA, the CDR3 is TGTGCCAGCAGTGCTTCGGGCCCGAACACTGAAGCTTTCTTT. This sequence encodes CASSASGPNTEAFF.

This clonotype was seen a few times. In nucleotides, the CDR3 is TGTGCCAGCAGTTTCGGCTCCCTCCCCAGCGATGAGCAGTTCTTC. Residues: CASSFGSLPSDEQFF. V and J are TRBV28 and TRBJ2-1; D is unclear. Looked up from germline, CDR1 is MDHEN and CDR2 is SYDVKM. The CDR3 runs to 15 residues. Trimming removed 3 bases from V and 8 bases from J, with 17 bases in between.

The rearrangement links TRBV5-5 to TRBJ2-5; D is unresolved. This CDR3 spans 13 amino acids. With 2 bases removed from V and 2 bases from J, the gap between germline ends came to 7 bases. The V gene's germline CDR1 is SGHKS and CDR2 YYEKEE (reference sequence). In DNA, the CDR3 is TGTGCCAGCAGCTTTCGCCCGCAAGAGACCCAGTACTTC. It is translated as CASSFRPQETQYF.

This clonotype was counted between two and nine times. The V and J genes are TRBV7-8 and TRBJ2-7; D unclear. In germline, CDR1 is SGHVS, CDR2 FQNEAQ. The CDR3 runs 14 residues. The ends were cut back, 1 base at V and 0 bases at J, with 7 bases in the middle. This CDR3 is CASSLDRSSYEQYF. In nucleotides, the CDR3 is TGTGCCAGCAGCTTAGACCGCAGCTCCTACGAGCAGTACTTC.